The entry below gives a single TCR beta chain sequence along with its context. The antigen remains undetermined. Germline assignment: CDR1 SNHLY and CDR2 FYNNEI. V shed 3 bases and J shed 2 bases, with 14 bases lying between them. This CDR3 is built from 16 residues. This sample was taken from a study of cytomegalovirus exposure and HLA in healthy donors. Overall study findings and caveats: Associated with cytomegalovirus, according to the listing, were 150 to 200 TCR beta chains.

Sequenced by immunoSEQ multiplex PCR; TCRdb stores in-frame clones only, minus some. Of roughly 150,000 clones detected, roughly 90% appear once; the ten largest clones hold about 9.3%. While the first cohort had 700 or so subjects, the donors belonged to the separate validation cohort of over a hundred subjects. The TCR comes from a woman aged 18 to 35 in good health and CMV-seropositive. The specimen was PBMCs. The rearrangement links TRBV2 to TRBJ2-1; D perhaps matches TRBD2 (6 bases). DNA for the CDR3: TGTGCCAGCAGTGACCGAGCGGAGGGTCCCTACAATGAGCAGTTCTTC. This encodes CASSDRAEGPYNEQFF.